The clone carrying this TCR beta chain is a singleton in its sample. How the authors handled the data: By means of reference gene primer amplification, nucleated cell counts were estimated. Sequenced by immunoSEQ multiplex PCR; TCRdb stores in-frame clones only, minus some. That table gives V, J and clone size, and the DNA gave D and trimming. The table has 100,000 to 120,000 clones, around four fifths seen once. This specimen comes from a study of blood T cell repertoires in COVID-19. Study overall: Samples of COVID-19 (acute and convalescent) were obtained from the United States, Italy and Spain. Sample material is recorded as cDNA or gDNA derived from T cells, B-cell-depleted T cells, or PBMCs.

V lost 4 bases to trimming and J lost 2 bases, with 13 bases between them. CDR1 is LGHNA, CDR2 YNFKEQ, per germline. This CDR3 contains 15 residues. The rearrangement links TRBV4-2 to TRBJ2-3; no clear D. Sequenced input: peripheral blood. The clonotype originates from a woman in her fifties or sixties with acute or convalescent COVID-19. In nucleotides, the CDR3 is TGTGCCAGCAGCCCTGAGAGAGCCTACACAGATACGCAGTATTTT. This sequence encodes CASSPERAYTDTQYF.